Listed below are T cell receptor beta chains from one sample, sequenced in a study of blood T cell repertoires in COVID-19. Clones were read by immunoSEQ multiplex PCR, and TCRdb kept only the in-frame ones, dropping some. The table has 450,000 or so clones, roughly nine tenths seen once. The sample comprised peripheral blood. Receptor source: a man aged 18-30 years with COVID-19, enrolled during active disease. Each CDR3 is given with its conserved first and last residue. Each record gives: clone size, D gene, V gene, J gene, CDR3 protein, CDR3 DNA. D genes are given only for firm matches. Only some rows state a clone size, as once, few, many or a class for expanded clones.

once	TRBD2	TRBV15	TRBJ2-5	CATSRDLAGGLGTQYF	TGTGCCACCAGCAGAGATCTTGCGGGGGGTCTCGGGACCCAGTACTTC
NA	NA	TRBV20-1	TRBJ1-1	CSAAKNTEAFF	TGCAGTGCAGCCAAGAACACTGAAGCTTTCTTT
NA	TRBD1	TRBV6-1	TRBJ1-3	CASSDAGGSGNTIYF	TGTGCCAGCAGTGACGCAGGGGGCTCTGGAAACACCATATATTTT
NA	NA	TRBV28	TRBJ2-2	CASSARGFIGELFF	TGTGCCAGCAGTGCGAGGGGGTTTATCGGGGAGCTGTTTTTT
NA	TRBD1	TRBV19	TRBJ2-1	CASSSRDSSYNEQFF	TGTGCCAGTAGTAGCCGGGACAGTTCCTACAATGAGCAGTTCTTC
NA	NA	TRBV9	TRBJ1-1	CASSAPPGLFNTEAFF	TGTGCCAGCAGCGCCCCCCCGGGACTTTTCAACACTGAAGCTTTCTTT
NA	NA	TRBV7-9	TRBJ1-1	CASSRKQGVNTEAFF	TGTGCCAGCAGCCGTAAACAGGGAGTGAACACTGAAGCTTTCTTT
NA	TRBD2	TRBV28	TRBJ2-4	CASSSKFDVGGFRYF	TGTGCCAGCAGTTCAAAGTTCGATGTGGGGGGGTTTAGGTACTTC
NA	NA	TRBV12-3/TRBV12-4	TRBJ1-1	CASSLTVTEAFF	TGTGCCAGCAGCTTAACAGTCACTGAAGCTTTCTTT
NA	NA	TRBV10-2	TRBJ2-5	CASSDLPGHTQETQYF	TGCGCCAGCAGCGACTTACCGGGACACACTCAAGAGACCCAGTACTTC
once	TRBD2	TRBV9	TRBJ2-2	CASRAGTSPNTGELFF	TGTGCCAGCAGAGCCGGGACTAGCCCGAACACCGGGGAGCTGTTTTTT
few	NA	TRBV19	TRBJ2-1	CASSMRTSNRLLYNEQFF	TGTGCCAGTAGTATGAGGACCTCCAACCGACTACTATACAATGAGCAGTTCTTC
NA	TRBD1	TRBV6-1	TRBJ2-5	CASSTPGTGKETQYF	TGTGCCAGCAGTACACCCGGGACAGGGAAAGAGACCCAGTACTTC
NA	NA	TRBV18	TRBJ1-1	CASSPPVRAEAFF	TGTGCCAGCTCACCACCCGTCCGTGCTGAAGCTTTCTTT
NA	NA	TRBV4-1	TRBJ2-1	CASTPESSNEQFF	TGCGCCAGCACCCCCGAGTCTAGCAATGAGCAGTTCTTC
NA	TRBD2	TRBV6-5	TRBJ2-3	CATRGAGGINTQYF	TGTGCCACTCGGGGAGCGGGGGGGATAAATACGCAGTATTTT
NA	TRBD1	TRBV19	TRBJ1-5	CASSITGGSQPQHF	TGTGCCAGTAGTATAACAGGGGGCAGTCAGCCCCAGCATTTT
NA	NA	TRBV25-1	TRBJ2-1	CASSEFRGEQFF	TGTGCCAGCAGTGAATTTAGGGGTGAGCAGTTCTTC
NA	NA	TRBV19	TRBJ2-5	CASSISANQETQYF	TGTGCCAGTAGTATTTCTGCGAACCAAGAGACCCAGTACTTC
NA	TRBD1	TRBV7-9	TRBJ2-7	CASSLGQGALEQYF	TGTGCCAGCAGCTTAGGACAGGGGGCGCTGGAGCAGTACTTC
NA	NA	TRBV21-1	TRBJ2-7	CASSPTGTYEQYF	TGTGCCAGCAGTCCGACGGGAACCTACGAGCAGTACTTC
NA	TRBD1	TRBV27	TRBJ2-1	CASSFQPGQGAYEQFF	TGTGCCAGCAGTTTCCAACCGGGACAGGGGGCCTATGAGCAGTTCTTC